Listed below are T cell receptor beta chains from one sample, sequenced in a study of blood T cell repertoires in COVID-19. Sequencing was performed with immunoSEQ multiplex PCR; in TCRdb, only in-frame clones are kept and a portion is missing. The table has 200,000 or so clones, about 87% seen once. Sequencing used PBMCs or T cells enriched from blood (not recorded which). These receptors all come from a woman aged 30 to 39 who had recovered from COVID-19. CDR3s include the opening cysteine and the closing phenylalanine or tryptophan. D genes are given only for firm matches. Clone size, where shown, is once, few, many, or a class for clones that have expanded.

J gene: TRBJ1-5; V gene: TRBV9; D gene: TRBD1; clone size: NA; CDR3 DNA: TGTGCCAGCAGCGGGACAGGGGGCCCTCAGCCCCAGCATTTT; CDR3 protein: CASSGTGGPQPQHF
J gene: TRBJ1-2; V gene: TRBV6-5; D gene: TRBD1; clone size: NA; CDR3 DNA: TGTGCCAGCAGGACGGACAGGGGGCTTGGTGATGGCTACACCTTC; CDR3 protein: CASRTDRGLGDGYTF
J gene: TRBJ2-2; V gene: TRBV15; D gene: NA; clone size: NA; CDR3 DNA: TGTGCCACCAGCAGAGACAGGGCGGCCGGGGAGCTGTTTTTT; CDR3 protein: CATSRDRAAGELFF
J gene: TRBJ2-1; V gene: TRBV7-3; D gene: NA; clone size: once; CDR3 DNA: TGTGCCAGCAGCCCAAGTCCGGGGGGCGGGTACAATGAGCAGTTCTTC; CDR3 protein: CASSPSPGGGYNEQFF
J gene: TRBJ2-7; V gene: TRBV5-1; D gene: NA; clone size: once; CDR3 DNA: TGCGCCAGCAGCTTGTTCCAGGACTACGAGCAGTACTTC; CDR3 protein: CASSLFQDYEQYF
J gene: TRBJ1-3; V gene: TRBV1; D gene: NA; clone size: NA; CDR3 DNA: TGCACCAGCATAGAGGCTGGAAACACCATATATTTT; CDR3 protein: CTSIEAGNTIYF
J gene: TRBJ2-3; V gene: TRBV7-9; D gene: NA; clone size: NA; CDR3 DNA: TGTGCCAGCAGCCCTAGCACAGATACGCAGTATTTT; CDR3 protein: CASSPSTDTQYF
J gene: TRBJ2-7; V gene: TRBV9; D gene: TRBD1; clone size: NA; CDR3 DNA: TGTGCCAGCAGCTTCCGGGACAGGGACTACGAGCAGTACTTC; CDR3 protein: CASSFRDRDYEQYF
J gene: TRBJ1-3; V gene: TRBV7-7; D gene: NA; clone size: NA; CDR3 DNA: TGTGCCAGCAGCTTAGCTACGGGGAACACCATATATTTT; CDR3 protein: CASSLATGNTIYF
J gene: TRBJ2-4; V gene: TRBV6-2/TRBV6-3; D gene: TRBD2; clone size: NA; CDR3 DNA: TGTGCCAGCAGCCCGGGACTATACCAAAACATTCAGTACTTC; CDR3 protein: CASSPGLYQNIQYF
J gene: TRBJ2-1; V gene: TRBV4-3; D gene: TRBD2; clone size: NA; CDR3 DNA: TGCGCCAGCAGCCAGGTCTGGGGGACTAGCTCCTACAATGAGCAGTTCTTC; CDR3 protein: CASSQVWGTSSYNEQFF
J gene: TRBJ1-3; V gene: TRBV7-9; D gene: NA; clone size: few; CDR3 DNA: TGTGCCAGCAGCTTATTACTCAGGGTTTCGGGAAACACCATATATTTT; CDR3 protein: CASSLLLRVSGNTIYF
J gene: TRBJ1-6; V gene: TRBV6-4; D gene: NA; clone size: few; CDR3 DNA: TGTGCCAGCAGTGTCGGGGAGAATTCACCCCTCCACTTT; CDR3 protein: CASSVGENSPLHF
J gene: TRBJ2-5; V gene: TRBV4-1; D gene: NA; clone size: NA; CDR3 DNA: TGCGCCAGCAGCCGACTAGTTGGAGAGACCCAGTACTTC; CDR3 protein: CASSRLVGETQYF
J gene: TRBJ2-7; V gene: TRBV4-1; D gene: TRBD1; clone size: NA; CDR3 DNA: TGCGCCAGCAGCCAAGAAGAAAGTACAGGGGGCGAGCAGTACTTC; CDR3 protein: CASSQEESTGGEQYF
J gene: TRBJ2-7; V gene: TRBV4-3; D gene: TRBD2; clone size: NA; CDR3 DNA: TGCGCCAGCAGCCAAGATGGTGGGGCTAGCGGGGGATACGAGCAGTACTTC; CDR3 protein: CASSQDGGASGGYEQYF
J gene: TRBJ1-1; V gene: TRBV27; D gene: NA; clone size: NA; CDR3 DNA: TGTGCCAGCAGTTTAGGCCTCAGGGGTATGAACACTGAAGCTTTCTTT; CDR3 protein: CASSLGLRGMNTEAFF
J gene: TRBJ1-1; V gene: TRBV7-4; D gene: NA; clone size: NA; CDR3 DNA: TGTGCCAGCAGCTCCCCGGGACACCCACACCTGATGAACACTGAAGCTTTCTTT; CDR3 protein: CASSSPGHPHLMNTEAFF
J gene: TRBJ1-6; V gene: TRBV7-3; D gene: NA; clone size: many; CDR3 DNA: TGTGCCAGCAGCTTACAGGCACCAGTCTATAATTCACCCCTCCACTTT; CDR3 protein: CASSLQAPVYNSPLHF
J gene: TRBJ1-2; V gene: TRBV12-3/TRBV12-4; D gene: NA; clone size: NA; CDR3 DNA: TGTGCCAGCAGTTTAAAAGGAGACTACACCTTC; CDR3 protein: CASSLKGDYTF
J gene: TRBJ1-2; V gene: TRBV4-1; D gene: NA; clone size: NA; CDR3 DNA: TGCGCCAGCAGCCAAGATAGCGGGGGTTATGGCTACACCTTC; CDR3 protein: CASSQDSGGYGYTF
J gene: TRBJ1-5; V gene: TRBV9; D gene: TRBD1; clone size: NA; CDR3 DNA: TGTGCCAGCAGCCCCCTCGGGACAGGGGATCAGCCCCAGCATTTT; CDR3 protein: CASSPLGTGDQPQHF
J gene: TRBJ2-7; V gene: TRBV11-1; D gene: TRBD1; clone size: once; CDR3 DNA: TGTGCCAGCAGCTTAGATACAGGGGGCTCCTACGAGCAGTACTTC; CDR3 protein: CASSLDTGGSYEQYF
J gene: TRBJ2-1; V gene: TRBV3-1/TRBV3-2; D gene: NA; clone size: NA; CDR3 DNA: TGTGCCAGCAGCCAACCTCAGGGAACCGGCAATGAGCAGTTCTTC; CDR3 protein: CASSQPQGTGNEQFF
J gene: TRBJ2-3; V gene: TRBV2; D gene: NA; clone size: NA; CDR3 DNA: TGTGCCAGCAGTGAAATGGGGGCCGAAGACACGCAGTATTTT; CDR3 protein: CASSEMGAEDTQYF
J gene: TRBJ2-3; V gene: TRBV18; D gene: TRBD2; clone size: NA; CDR3 DNA: TGTGCCAGCTCACAAACCCGGGGGGTTAGCACAGATACGCAGTATTTT; CDR3 protein: CASSQTRGVSTDTQYF
J gene: TRBJ1-1; V gene: TRBV11-3; D gene: NA; clone size: NA; CDR3 DNA: TGTGCCAGCCGAGGACAGAACACTGAAGCTTTCTTT; CDR3 protein: CASRGQNTEAFF